The 13 T cell receptor beta chains in this list originate from one sample, sequenced in a study of blood T cell repertoires in COVID-19 (TCRdb year 2020). Library preparation employed the immunoSEQ multiplex PCR assay. Here the immuneACCESS table is served through TCRdb, limited to in-frame sequences with V and J called. Missing clones are a known gap in these copies; in checked studies unresolved V genes cover under half, and the rest lacks a known reason. The sample yields some 200,000 clones; roughly 84% were counted once. The top ten clones comprise 15% to 20% of the sample. Input material: peripheral blood. These receptors all stem from a woman older than 75 with active or convalescent COVID-19.

This clone was found once. V gene TRBV7-2 combines with J gene TRBJ1-5; perhaps TRBD1 as D (6 bases). The CDR3 is 15 residues long. V lost 5 bases to trimming and J lost 3 bases, with 14 bases between them. The germline V gene encodes CDR1 SGHTA and CDR2 FQGNSA. The CDR3 DNA reads as TGTGCCAGCAGCCAACAGGGTAAATCCAATCAGCCCCAGCATTTT. Protein sequence: CASSQQGKSNQPQHF.

The chain is built from TRBV30 and TRBJ1-1; 7 nucleotides agree with TRBD1. The length of the CDR3 is 12 residues. Germline CDR1 reads GTSNPN; CDR2 reads SVGIG (reference sequence). V lost 5 bases to trimming and J lost 1 base; unmatched junction nucleotides: 1. The CDR3 loop is CAWGQENTEAFF. CDR3 DNA sequence: TGTGCCTGGGGACAGGAGAACACTGAAGCTTTCTTT.

The chain couples TRBV5-1 to TRBJ1-3; D unclear. This CDR3 contains 15 residues. Per germline, CDR1 SGHRS and CDR2 YFSETQ. V lost 0 bases, J lost 0 bases, and 7 bases lay in between. The CDR3 spells CASSLGLSSGNTIYF. CDR3 DNA: TGCGCCAGCAGCTTGGGCCTTAGCTCTGGAAACACCATATATTTT.

V gene TRBV29-1 combines with J gene TRBJ2-2, with a tentative D call TRBD1 (6 bases). Germline CDR1 SQVTM, CDR2 ANQGSEA. This CDR3 contains 16 residues. V lost 3 bases and J lost 3, with 17 bases in between. The CDR3 nucleotides read TGCAGCGTTGAGGTAGCGCGAGGGGGATACACCGGGGAGCTGTTTTTT. Its translation is CSVEVARGGYTGELFF.

The V call is TRBV6-5, the J call TRBJ1-5, with D unresolved. Trimming cost V 6 bases and J 1 base, with 13 bases left between them. This CDR3 spans 15 amino acids. Germline V CDR1 and CDR2: MNHEY, SVGAGI. This CDR3 reads CASRRSDGSNQPQHF. The DNA for the CDR3 is TGTGCCAGCAGAAGGAGCGACGGGAGCAATCAGCCCCAGCATTTT.

This rearrangement joins TRBV5-1 to TRBJ2-1, with D perhaps TRBD1 (5 bases). This CDR3 comprises 15 residues. Germline V gene data show CDR1 as SGHRS and CDR2 as YFSETQ. V was shortened by 4 bases and J by 2 bases, with 13 bases between the two germline ends. CDR3 sequence reads: CASSGAGSPYNEQFF. The DNA for the CDR3 is TGCGCCAGCAGCGGGGCAGGGTCCCCCTACAATGAGCAGTTCTTC. The whole variable domain, remainder taken from reference TRBV5-1 and TRBJ2-1, is KAGVTQTPRYLIKTRGQQVTLSCSPISGHRSVSWYQQTPGQGLQFLFEYFSETQRNKGNFPGRFSGRQFSNSRSEMNVSTLELGDSALYLCASSGAGSPYNEQFFGPGTRLTVL.

The gene calls are TRBV2 and TRBJ1-6; possible D gene TRBD1, 5 bases. Trimming took off 7 bases at V and 14 bases at J, with 21 bases between the two ends. Germline-derived CDR1 and CDR2 are SNHLY and FYNNEI. The CDR3 is 14 amino acids. This chain's CDR3 is CASKEGIGTPTLHF. DNA for the CDR3: TGTGCCAGCAAGGAGGGGATTGGGACTCCCACCCTCCACTTT.

This clone was seen a handful of times. The V gene is TRBV29-1, the J gene TRBJ2-7, with D hard to call. Trimming took off 6 bases at V and 1 base at J, with 13 bases between the two ends. This CDR3 has 13 amino acids. Germline lookup yields CDR1 SQVTM and CDR2 ANQGSEA. This chain's CDR3 is CSVSPGPSYEQYF. Written as DNA, the CDR3 is TGCAGCGTGAGCCCGGGTCCTTCCTACGAGCAGTACTTC.

V and J are TRBV4-3 and TRBJ2-4; 10 positions match TRBD2. The CDR3 is 20 amino acids. After removal of 0 bases from V and 1 base from J, the junction contained 12 bases not matched to a gene. CDR1 and CDR2 (germline): LGHNA, YSLEER. The CDR3 sequence: CASSQDWLAGVGLAKNIQYF. In DNA form, the CDR3 reads TGCGCCAGCAGCCAAGATTGGCTAGCGGGAGTGGGTTTGGCCAAAAACATTCAGTACTTC.

This clone was seen only a few times. The rearrangement links TRBV30 to TRBJ1-5; D gene uncertain. V was trimmed by 3 bases and J by 5 bases, leaving 11 bases between them. CDR3 size: 13 residues. Per germline, CDR1 GTSNPN and CDR2 SVGIG (reference sequence). In nucleotides, the CDR3 is TGTGCCTGGAGCTCGGGGTACGATCAGCCCCAGCATTTT. Translated: CAWSSGYDQPQHF.

The CDR3 coding sequence is TGCGCCAGCAGCCTCGAGGGGGCAAAGACCGGGGAGCTGTTTTTT. This codes for CASSLEGAKTGELFF. The chain recombines TRBV4-3 with TRBJ2-2; TRBD1 matches 7 bases. V dropped 4 bases and J dropped 5; count of bases not matched to a gene: 7. The V gene's germline CDR1 is LGHNA and CDR2 YSLEER. The CDR3 totals 15 residues.

This clone was detected only once. The chain carries TRBV7-2 and TRBJ2-2; D possibly corresponds to TRBD2 (5 bases). The CDR3 is 13 amino acids. V shed 2 bases and J shed 7 bases, with 8 bases lying between them. The germline gives CDR1 SGHTA, CDR2 FQGNSA. CDR3 coding DNA: TGTGCCAGCAGCTTATTCGGGGTCGGGGAGCTGTTTTTT. It codes for CASSLFGVGELFF.

CDR3 residues: CASIQGIGTEAFF. DNA for the CDR3: TGTGCCAGCATTCAGGGGATAGGGACTGAAGCTTTCTTT. The V and J genes are TRBV12-3 or TRBV12-4 and TRBJ1-1; weak D call: TRBD1 (6 bases). Deletions cut 7 bases from V and 5 bases from J, with 14 bases between. The CDR3 contains 13 residues.